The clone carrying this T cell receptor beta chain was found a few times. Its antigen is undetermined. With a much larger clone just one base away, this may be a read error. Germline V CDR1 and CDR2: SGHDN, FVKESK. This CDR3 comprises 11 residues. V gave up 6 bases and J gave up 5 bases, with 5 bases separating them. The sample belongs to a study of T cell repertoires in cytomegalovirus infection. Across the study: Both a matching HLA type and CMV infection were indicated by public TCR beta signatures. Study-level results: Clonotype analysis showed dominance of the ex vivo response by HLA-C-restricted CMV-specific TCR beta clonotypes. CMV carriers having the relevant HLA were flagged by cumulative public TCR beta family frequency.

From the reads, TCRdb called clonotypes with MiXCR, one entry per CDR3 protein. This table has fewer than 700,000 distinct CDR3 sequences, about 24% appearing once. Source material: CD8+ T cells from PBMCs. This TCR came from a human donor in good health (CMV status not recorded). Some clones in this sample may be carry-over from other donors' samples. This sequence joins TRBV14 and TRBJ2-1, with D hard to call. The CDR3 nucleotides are TGTGCCAGCAGGTCTAACAATGAGCAGTTCTTC. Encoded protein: CASRSNNEQFF.